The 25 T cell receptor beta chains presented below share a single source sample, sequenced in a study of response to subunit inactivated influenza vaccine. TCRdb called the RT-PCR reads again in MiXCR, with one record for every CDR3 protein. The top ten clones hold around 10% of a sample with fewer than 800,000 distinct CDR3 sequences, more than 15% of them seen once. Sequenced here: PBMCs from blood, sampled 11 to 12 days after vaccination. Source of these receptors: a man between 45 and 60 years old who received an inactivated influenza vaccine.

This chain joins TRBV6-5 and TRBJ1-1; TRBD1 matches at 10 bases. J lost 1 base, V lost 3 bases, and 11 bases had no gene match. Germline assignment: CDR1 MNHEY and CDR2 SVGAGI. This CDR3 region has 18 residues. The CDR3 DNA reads TGTGCCAGCAGTTATGTCGGTTCGACAGGGGGCGGGAACACTGAAGCTTTCTTT. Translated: CASSYVGSTGGGNTEAFF.

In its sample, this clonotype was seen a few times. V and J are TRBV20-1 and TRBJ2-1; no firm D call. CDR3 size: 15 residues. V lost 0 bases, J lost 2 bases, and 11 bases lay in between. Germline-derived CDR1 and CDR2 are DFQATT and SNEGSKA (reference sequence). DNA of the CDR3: TGCAGTGCTAGAGATCTCCGGAGAGCCTACAATGAGCAGTTCTTC. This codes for CSARDLRRAYNEQFF.

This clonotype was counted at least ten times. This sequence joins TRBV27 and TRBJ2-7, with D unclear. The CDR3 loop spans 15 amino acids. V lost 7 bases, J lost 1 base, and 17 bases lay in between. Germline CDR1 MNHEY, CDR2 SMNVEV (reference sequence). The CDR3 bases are TGTGCCAGCACCCAGTCCCTCTCTGGTTCCTACGAGCAGTACTTC. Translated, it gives CASTQSLSGSYEQYF.

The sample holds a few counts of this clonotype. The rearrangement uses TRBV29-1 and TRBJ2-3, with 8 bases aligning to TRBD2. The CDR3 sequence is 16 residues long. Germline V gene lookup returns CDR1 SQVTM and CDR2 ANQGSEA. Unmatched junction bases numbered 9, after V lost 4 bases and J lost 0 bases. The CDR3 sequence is CSVVGKRGRSTDTQYF. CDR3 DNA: TGCAGCGTTGTGGGTAAGCGGGGGCGGAGCACAGATACGCAGTATTTT.

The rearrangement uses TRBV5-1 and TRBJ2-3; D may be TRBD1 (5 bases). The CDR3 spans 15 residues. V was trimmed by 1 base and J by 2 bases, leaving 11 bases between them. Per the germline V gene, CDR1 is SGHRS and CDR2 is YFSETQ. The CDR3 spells CASSLWVRDTDTQYF. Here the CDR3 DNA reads TGCGCCAGCAGCTTGTGGGTCAGGGACACAGATACGCAGTATTTT. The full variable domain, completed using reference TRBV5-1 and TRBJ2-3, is KAGVTQTPRYLIKTRGQQVTLSCSPISGHRSVSWYQQTPGQGLQFLFEYFSETQRNKGNFPGRFSGRQFSNSRSEMNVSTLELGDSALYLCASSLWVRDTDTQYFGPGTRLTVL.

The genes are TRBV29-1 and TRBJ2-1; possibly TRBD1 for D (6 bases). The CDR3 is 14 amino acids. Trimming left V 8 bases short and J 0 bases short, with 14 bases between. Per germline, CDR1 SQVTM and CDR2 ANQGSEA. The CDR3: CSTVGGDSYNEQFF. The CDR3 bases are TGCAGCACAGTAGGGGGTGACTCCTACAATGAGCAGTTCTTC.

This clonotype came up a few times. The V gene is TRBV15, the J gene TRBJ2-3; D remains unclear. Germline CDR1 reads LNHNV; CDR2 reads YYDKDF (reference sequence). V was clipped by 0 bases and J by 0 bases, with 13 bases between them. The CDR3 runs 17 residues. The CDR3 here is CATSRDPQSSSTDTQYF. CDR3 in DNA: TGTGCCACCAGCAGAGATCCCCAGAGTTCTAGCACAGATACGCAGTATTTT.

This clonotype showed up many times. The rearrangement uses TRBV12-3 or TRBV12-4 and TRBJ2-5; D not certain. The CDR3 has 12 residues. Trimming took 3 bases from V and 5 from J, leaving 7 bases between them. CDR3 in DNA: TGTGCCAGCAGTTTTACGGGCGAGACCCAGTACTTC. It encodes CASSFTGETQYF.

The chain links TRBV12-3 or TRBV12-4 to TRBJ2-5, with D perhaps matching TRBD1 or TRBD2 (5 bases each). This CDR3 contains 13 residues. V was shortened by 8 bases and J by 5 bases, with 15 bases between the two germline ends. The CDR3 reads CASGQGPPETQYF. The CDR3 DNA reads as TGTGCCAGCGGGCAGGGACCTCCGGAGACCCAGTACTTC.

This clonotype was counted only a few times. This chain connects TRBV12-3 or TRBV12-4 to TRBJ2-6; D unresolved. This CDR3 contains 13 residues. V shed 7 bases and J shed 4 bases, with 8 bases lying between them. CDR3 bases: TGTGCCAGCACCCCCAACGGGGCCAACGTCCTGACTTTC. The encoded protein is CASTPNGANVLTF.

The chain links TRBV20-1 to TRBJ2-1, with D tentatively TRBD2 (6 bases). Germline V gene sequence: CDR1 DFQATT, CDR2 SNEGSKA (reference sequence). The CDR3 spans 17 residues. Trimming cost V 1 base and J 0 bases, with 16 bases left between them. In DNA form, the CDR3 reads TGCAGTGCTAGAGCGATGGGACTGAAAAACTCCTACAATGAGCAGTTCTTC. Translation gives CSARAMGLKNSYNEQFF.

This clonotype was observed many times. CDR3 loop: CASSLLAGPETQYF. CDR3 sequence (DNA): TGTGCCAGCAGTCTCTTAGCGGGACCAGAGACCCAGTACTTC. The chain carries TRBV12-3 or TRBV12-4 and TRBJ2-5; 8 bases fit TRBD2. The trim removed 5 bases at V and 4 bases at J, leaving 6 bases unmatched. The CDR3 is 14 residues long.

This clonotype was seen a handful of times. The CDR3 sequence: CASSEGPGRRRYEQFF. DNA of the CDR3: TGTGCCAGCAGTGAAGGCCCGGGACGGAGAAGATATGAGCAGTTCTTC. The gene calls are TRBV2 and TRBJ2-1, with D perhaps assigned TRBD1 or TRBD2 (5 bases each). The germline V gene encodes CDR1 SNHLY and CDR2 FYNNEI. Deletions cut 1 base from V and 8 bases from J, with 18 bases between. The CDR3 contains 16 residues. Drawing the rest from reference TRBV2 and TRBJ2-1, the complete variable domain is EPEVTQTPSHQVTQMGQEVILRCVPISNHLYFYWYRQILGQKVEFLVSFYNNEISEKSEIFDDQFSVERPDGSNFTLKIRSTKLEDSAMYFCASSEGPGRRRYEQFFGPGTRLTVL.

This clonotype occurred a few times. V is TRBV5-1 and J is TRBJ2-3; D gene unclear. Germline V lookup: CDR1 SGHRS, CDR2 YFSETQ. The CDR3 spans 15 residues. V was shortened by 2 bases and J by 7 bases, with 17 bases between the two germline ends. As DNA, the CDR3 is TGCGCCAGCAGCTTCATGGCCCCCGGGCGTAATACGCAGTATTTT. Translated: CASSFMAPGRNTQYF.

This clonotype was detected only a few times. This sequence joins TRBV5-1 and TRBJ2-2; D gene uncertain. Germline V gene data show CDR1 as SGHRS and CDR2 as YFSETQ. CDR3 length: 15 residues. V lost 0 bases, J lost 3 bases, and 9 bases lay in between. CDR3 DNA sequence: TGCGCCAGCAGCTTGGGACGATTACACACCGGGGAGCTGTTTTTT. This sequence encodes CASSLGRLHTGELFF.

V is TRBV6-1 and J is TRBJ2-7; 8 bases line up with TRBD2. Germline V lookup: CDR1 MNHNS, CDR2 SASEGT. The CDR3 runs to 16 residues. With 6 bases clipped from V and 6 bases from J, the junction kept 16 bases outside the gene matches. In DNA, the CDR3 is TGTGCCAGCAGAACCGGGACTAGTGCTGGTGCCTCCGAGCAGTACTTC. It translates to CASRTGTSAGASEQYF.

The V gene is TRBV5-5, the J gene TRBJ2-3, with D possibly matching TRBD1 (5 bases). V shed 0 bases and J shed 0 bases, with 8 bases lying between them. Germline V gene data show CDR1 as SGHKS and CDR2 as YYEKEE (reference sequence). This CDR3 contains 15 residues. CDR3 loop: CASSLGKGSTDTQYF. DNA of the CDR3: TGTGCCAGCAGCTTGGGCAAGGGGAGCACAGATACGCAGTATTTT. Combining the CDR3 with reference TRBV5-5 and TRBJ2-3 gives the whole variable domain DAGVTQSPTHLIKTRGQQVTLRCSPISGHKSVSWYQQVLGQGPQFIFQYYEKEERGRGNFPDRFSARQFPNYSSELNVNALLLGDSALYLCASSLGKGSTDTQYFGPGTRLTVL.

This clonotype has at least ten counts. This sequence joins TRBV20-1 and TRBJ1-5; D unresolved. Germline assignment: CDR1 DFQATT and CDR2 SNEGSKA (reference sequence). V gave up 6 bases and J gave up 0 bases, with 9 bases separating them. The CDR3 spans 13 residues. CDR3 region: CSASGYSNQPQHF. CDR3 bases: TGCAGTGCCTCGGGGTATAGCAATCAGCCCCAGCATTTT.

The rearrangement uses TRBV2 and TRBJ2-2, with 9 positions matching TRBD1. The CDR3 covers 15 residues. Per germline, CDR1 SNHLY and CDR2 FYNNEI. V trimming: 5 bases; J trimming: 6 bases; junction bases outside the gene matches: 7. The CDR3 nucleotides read TGTGCCAGCAGTAATACAGGGGGCGCAGCCGGGGAGCTGTTTTTT. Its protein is CASSNTGGAAGELFF.

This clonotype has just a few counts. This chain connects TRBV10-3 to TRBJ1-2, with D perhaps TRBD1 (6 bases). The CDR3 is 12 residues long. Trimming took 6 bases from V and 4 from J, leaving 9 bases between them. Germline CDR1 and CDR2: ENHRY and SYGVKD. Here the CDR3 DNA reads TGTGCCATCAGGGGGGGCCTCTATGGCTACACCTTC. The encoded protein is CAIRGGLYGYTF.

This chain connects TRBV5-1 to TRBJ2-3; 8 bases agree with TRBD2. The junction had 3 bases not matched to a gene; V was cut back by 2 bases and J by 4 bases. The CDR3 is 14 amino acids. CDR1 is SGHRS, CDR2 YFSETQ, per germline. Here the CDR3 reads CASSFASGSDTQYF. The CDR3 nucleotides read TGCGCCAGCAGCTTCGCTAGCGGGTCAGATACGCAGTATTTT. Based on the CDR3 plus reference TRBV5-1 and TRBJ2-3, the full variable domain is KAGVTQTPRYLIKTRGQQVTLSCSPISGHRSVSWYQQTPGQGLQFLFEYFSETQRNKGNFPGRFSGRQFSNSRSEMNVSTLELGDSALYLCASSFASGSDTQYFGPGTRLTVL.

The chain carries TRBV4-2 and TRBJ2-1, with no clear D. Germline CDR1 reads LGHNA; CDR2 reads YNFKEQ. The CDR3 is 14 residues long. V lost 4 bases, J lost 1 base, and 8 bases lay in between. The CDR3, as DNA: TGTGCCAGCAGCCCCACCCCTTCCTACAATGAGCAGTTCTTC. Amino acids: CASSPTPSYNEQFF.

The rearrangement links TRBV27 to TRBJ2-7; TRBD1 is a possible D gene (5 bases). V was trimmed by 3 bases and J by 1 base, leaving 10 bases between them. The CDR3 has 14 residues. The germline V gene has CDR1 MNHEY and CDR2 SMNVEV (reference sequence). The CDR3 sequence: CASSLQTASYEQYF. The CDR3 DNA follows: TGTGCCAGCAGTTTGCAGACAGCATCCTACGAGCAGTACTTC.

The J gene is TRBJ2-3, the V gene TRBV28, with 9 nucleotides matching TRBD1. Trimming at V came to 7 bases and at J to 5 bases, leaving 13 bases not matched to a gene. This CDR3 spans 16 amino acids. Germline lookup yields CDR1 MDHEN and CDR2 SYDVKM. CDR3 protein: CASIGRNRGQGDTQYF. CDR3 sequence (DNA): TGTGCCAGCATTGGGAGGAACAGGGGGCAAGGAGATACGCAGTATTTT.

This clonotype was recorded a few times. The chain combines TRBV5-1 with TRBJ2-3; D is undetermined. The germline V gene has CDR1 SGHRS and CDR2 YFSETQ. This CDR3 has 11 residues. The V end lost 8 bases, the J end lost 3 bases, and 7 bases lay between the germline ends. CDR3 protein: CASLSTDTQYF. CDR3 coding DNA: TGCGCCAGTCTTTCGACAGATACGCAGTATTTT. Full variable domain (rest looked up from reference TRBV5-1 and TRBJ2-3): KAGVTQTPRYLIKTRGQQVTLSCSPISGHRSVSWYQQTPGQGLQFLFEYFSETQRNKGNFPGRFSGRQFSNSRSEMNVSTLELGDSALYLCASLSTDTQYFGPGTRLTVL.